The T cell receptor (beta chain) described here comes from a study of blood T cell repertoires in COVID-19. The wider study: Both acute and convalescent COVID-19 samples were obtained from the United States, Italy and Spain. Sources were T cells, B-cell-depleted T cells, or PBMCs; the material itself was cDNA or gDNA.

Per the original data handling: For nucleated cells, counts were estimated from reference gene primer amplification. Only in-frame clones appear in the TCRdb table, and some are missing; sequencing was by immunoSEQ multiplex PCR. For V, J and clone size, that table is used; D and trimming come from the DNA. The profile shows under 100,000 clones, roughly 90% of them singletons. CDR3 length: 16 amino acids. V lost 6 bases and J 4 bases, leaving 19 bases between the germline ends. The germline V gene has CDR1 SGHNT and CDR2 YENEEA. The TCR originated in a man aged 50-59 years with active COVID-19. The sample was peripheral blood. The rearrangement uses TRBV11-3 and TRBJ1-5; maybe TRBD1 (5 bases). CDR3 bases: TGTGCCAGCAGGGTCGTCGACGGGACTGAGAATCAGCCCCAGCATTTT. This sequence encodes CASRVVDGTENQPQHF. The whole variable domain, filled in from reference TRBV11-3 and TRBJ1-5, reads EAGVVQSPRYKIIEKKQPVAFWCNPISGHNTLYWYLQNLGQGPELLIRYENEEAVDDSQLPKDRFSAERLKGVDSTLKIQPAELGDSAVYLCASRVVDGTENQPQHFGDGTRLSIL.